This T cell receptor (beta chain) derives from a study of CD8 T cells in Susac syndrome. Healthy donors served as the controls. They were matched for age and sex. Reverse transcription of 0.5 to 1 ug RNA was performed with random hexamers. Amplification of TCR beta CDR3 by immunoSEQ multiplex PCR spanned 54 Vbeta and 13 Jbeta. TCRdb re-called the immunoSEQ multiplex PCR reads through MiXCR, storing one row per CDR3 protein. The sample lists approximately 100,000 distinct CDR3 sequences, about 93% occurring once. Trimming left V 2 bases short and J 0 bases short, with 7 bases between. The CDR3 is 14 residues long. Germline assignment: CDR1 MNHEY and CDR2 SVGEGT.

The rearrangement uses TRBV6-2 or TRBV6-3 and TRBJ1-1; D is uncertain. This receptor was obtained from a human donor in good health. The sequencing sample was made of CD4+ T cells from PBMCs. CDR3 protein: CASSYAVMNTEAFF. The CDR3 DNA reads as TGTGCCAGCAGTTACGCCGTCATGAACACTGAAGCTTTCTTT.